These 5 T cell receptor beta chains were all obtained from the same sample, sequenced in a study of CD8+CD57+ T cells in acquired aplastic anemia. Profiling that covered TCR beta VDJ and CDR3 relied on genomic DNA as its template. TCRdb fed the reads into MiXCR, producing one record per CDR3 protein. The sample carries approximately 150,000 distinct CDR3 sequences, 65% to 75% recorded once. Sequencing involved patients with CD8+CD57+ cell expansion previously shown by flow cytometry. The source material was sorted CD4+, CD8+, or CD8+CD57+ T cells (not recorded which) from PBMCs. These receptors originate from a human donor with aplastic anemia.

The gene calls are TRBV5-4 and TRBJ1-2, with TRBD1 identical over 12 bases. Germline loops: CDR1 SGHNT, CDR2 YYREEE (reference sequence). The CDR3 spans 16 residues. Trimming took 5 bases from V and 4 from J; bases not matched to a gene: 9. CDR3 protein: CASSFPPGQGAYGYTF. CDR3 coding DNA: TGTGCCAGCAGTTTCCCTCCGGGACAGGGGGCCTATGGCTACACCTTC.

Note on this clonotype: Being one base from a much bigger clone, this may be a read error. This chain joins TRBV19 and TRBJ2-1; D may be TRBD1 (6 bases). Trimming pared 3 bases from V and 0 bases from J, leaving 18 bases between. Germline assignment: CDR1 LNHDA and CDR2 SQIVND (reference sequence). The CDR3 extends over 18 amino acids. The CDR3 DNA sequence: TGTGCCAGTAGTATGGACTCCCGAGGGGGAACCTCCTACAATGAGCAGTTCTTC. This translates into CASSMDSRGGTSYNEQFF.

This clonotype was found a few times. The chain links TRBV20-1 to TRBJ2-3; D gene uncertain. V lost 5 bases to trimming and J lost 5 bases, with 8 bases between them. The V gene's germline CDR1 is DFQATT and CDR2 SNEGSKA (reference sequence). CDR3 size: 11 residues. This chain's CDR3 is CSAGPRDTQYF. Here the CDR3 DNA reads TGCAGTGCTGGCCCAAGAGATACGCAGTATTTT.

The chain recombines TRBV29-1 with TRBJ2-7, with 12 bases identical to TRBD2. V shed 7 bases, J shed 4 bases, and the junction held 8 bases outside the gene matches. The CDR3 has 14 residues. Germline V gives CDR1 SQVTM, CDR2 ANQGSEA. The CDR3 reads CSAATSGRLYEQYF. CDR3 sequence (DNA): TGCAGCGCCGCAACTAGCGGGAGGCTTTACGAGCAGTACTTC.

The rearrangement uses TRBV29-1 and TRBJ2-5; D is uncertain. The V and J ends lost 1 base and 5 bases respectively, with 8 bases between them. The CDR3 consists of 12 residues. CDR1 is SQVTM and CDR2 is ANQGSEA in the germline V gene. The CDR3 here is CSVEVRVETQYF. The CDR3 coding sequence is TGCAGCGTTGAAGTTCGAGTTGAGACCCAGTACTTC.